This T cell receptor (beta chain) was found in a study of Tregs in tolerant kidney transplant recipients. Points from the study as a whole: Donor-specific Treg expansion exceeded global Treg expansion in tolerant patients, suggesting antigen drive. For some patients, primers changed over time, blocking nucleotide-level comparison.

Trimming took 3 bases from V and 7 from J; bases not matched to a gene: 5. Germline CDR1 and CDR2: SGHNT and YYREEE (reference sequence). The CDR3 is made up of 15 amino acids. Thawed PBMCs were FACS-sorted into unstimulated CD4+CD25+CD127- regulatory T cells, CD4+CD25- non-regulatory cells, CD4 and CD8 cells. The method was immunoSEQ multiplex PCR; TCRdb's version includes in-frame clones alone and lacks a portion of them. The sample consists of roughly 66,000 clones, just under 95% of them appearing once. About this clone itself: The antigen is undetermined.

The sample here was CD8+ T cells from blood, taken before the transplant. The receptor's source is a human donor who received a combined kidney and bone marrow transplant. This chain uses TRBV5-4 with TRBJ2-1; 12 positions match TRBD2. The CDR3 is CASSSSGGARNEQFF. The CDR3, as DNA: TGTGCCAGCAGCTCTAGCGGGGGGGCTCGGAATGAGCAGTTCTTC.